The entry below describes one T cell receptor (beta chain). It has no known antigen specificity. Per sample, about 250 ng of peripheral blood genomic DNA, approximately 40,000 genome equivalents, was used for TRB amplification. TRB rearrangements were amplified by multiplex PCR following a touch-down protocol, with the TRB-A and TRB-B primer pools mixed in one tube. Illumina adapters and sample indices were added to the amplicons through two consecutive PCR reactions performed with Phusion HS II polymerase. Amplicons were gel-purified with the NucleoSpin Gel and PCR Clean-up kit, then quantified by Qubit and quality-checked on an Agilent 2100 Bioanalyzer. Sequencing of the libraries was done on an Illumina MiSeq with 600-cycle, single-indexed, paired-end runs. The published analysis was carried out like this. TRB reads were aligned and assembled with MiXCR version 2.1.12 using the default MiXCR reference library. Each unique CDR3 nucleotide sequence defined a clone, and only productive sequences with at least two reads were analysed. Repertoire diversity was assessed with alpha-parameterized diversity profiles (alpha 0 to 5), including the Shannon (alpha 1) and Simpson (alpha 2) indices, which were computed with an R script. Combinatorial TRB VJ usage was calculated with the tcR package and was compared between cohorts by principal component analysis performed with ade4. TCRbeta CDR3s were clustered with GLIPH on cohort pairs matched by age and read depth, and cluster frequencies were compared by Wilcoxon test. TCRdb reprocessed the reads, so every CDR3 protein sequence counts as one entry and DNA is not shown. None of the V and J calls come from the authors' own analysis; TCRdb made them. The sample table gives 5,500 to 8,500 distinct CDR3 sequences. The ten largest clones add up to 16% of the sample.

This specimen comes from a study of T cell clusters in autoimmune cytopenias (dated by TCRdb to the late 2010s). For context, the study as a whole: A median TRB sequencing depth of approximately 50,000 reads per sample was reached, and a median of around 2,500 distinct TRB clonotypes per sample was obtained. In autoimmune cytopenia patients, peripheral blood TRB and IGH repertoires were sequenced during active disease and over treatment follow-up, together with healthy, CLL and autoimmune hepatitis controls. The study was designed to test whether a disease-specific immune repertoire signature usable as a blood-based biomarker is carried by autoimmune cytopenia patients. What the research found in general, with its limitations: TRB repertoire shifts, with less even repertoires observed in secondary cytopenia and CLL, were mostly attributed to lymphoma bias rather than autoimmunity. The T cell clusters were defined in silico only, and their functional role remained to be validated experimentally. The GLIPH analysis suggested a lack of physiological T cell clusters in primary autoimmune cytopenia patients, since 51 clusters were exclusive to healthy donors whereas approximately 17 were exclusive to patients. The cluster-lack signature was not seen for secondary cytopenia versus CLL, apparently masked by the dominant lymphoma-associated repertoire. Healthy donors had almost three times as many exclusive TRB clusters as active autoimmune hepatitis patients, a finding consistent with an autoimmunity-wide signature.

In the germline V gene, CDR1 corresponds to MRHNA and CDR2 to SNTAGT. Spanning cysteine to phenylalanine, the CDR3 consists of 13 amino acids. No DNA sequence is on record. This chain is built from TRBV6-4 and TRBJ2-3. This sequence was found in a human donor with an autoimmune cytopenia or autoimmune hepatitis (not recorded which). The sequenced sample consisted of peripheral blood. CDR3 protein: CASISEGTDTQYF.